The clone carrying this T cell receptor (beta chain) was counted a few times. The CDR3 length is 13 residues. In germline, CDR1 is LNHDA, CDR2 SQIVND (reference sequence). Between the trimmed V and J ends, which lost 10 bases and 7 bases, there was a span of 19 bases. Assay used: immunoSEQ multiplex PCR; TCRdb lists only in-frame clones, some missing. The sample lists about 270,000 clones; around 81% were seen once. The data are from a study of blood T cell repertoires in COVID-19. Study-level background: Some COVID-19 samples were acute and others convalescent; all came from the United States, Italy and Spain.

The clonotype comes from a woman between 50 and 59 years old with active or convalescent COVID-19. The sample taken for sequencing was peripheral blood. The chain couples TRBV19 to TRBJ1-2, with D possibly TRBD1 on 6 matching bases. CDR3 in amino acids: CATTGRGALGYTF. In DNA, the CDR3 is TGTGCCACCACTGGACGGGGGGCCCTTGGCTACACCTTC.